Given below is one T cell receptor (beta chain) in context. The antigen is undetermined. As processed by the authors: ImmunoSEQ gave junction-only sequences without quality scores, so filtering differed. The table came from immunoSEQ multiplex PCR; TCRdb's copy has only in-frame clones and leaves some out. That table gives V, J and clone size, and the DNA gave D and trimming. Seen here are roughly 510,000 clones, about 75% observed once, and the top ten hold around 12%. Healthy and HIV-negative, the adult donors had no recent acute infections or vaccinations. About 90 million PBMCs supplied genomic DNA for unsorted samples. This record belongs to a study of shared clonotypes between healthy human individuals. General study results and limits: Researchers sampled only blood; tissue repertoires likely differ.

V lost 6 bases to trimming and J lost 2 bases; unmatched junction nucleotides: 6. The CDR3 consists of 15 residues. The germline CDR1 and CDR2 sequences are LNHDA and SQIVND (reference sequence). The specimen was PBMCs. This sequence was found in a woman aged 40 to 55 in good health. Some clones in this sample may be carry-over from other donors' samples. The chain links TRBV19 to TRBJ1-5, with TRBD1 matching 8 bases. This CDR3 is CASRRQGNGNQPQHF. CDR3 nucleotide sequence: TGTGCCAGTAGACGACAGGGGAACGGCAATCAGCCCCAGCATTTT.